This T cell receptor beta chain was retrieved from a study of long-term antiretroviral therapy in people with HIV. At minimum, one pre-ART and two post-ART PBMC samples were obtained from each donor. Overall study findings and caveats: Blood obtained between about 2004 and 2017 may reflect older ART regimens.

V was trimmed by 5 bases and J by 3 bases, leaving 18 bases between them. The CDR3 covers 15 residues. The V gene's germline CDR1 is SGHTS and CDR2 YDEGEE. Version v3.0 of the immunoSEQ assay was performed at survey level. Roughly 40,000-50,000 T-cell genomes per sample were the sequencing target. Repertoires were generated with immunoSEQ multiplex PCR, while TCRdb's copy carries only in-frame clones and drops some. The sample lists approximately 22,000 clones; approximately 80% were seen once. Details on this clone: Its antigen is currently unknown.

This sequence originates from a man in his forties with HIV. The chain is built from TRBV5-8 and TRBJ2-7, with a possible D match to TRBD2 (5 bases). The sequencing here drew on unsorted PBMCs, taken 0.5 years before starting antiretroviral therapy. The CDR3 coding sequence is TGTGCCAGCAGGGCCCCGAGAGGGTGGTTCTACGAGCAGTACTTC. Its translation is CASRAPRGWFYEQYF. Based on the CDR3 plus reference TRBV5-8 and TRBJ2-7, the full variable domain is EAGVTQSPTHLIKTRGQQATLRCSPISGHTSVYWYQQALGLGLQFLLWYDEGEERNRGNFPPRFSGRQFPNYSSELNVNALELEDSALYLCASRAPRGWFYEQYFGPGTRLTVT.